One TCR beta chain is described in this entry. PCR employed 60 Vbeta and 13 Jbeta primers. The table came from immunoSEQ multiplex PCR; TCRdb's copy has only in-frame clones and leaves some out. The data contain fewer than 200,000 clones, over 75% of them singletons. At collection, donors were nominally healthy, but unrecorded immune exposures were probable. The sample comes from a study of cytomegalovirus exposure and HLA in healthy donors. The CDR3 extends over 13 amino acids. Germline V gene sequence: CDR1 SEHNR, CDR2 FQNEAQ (reference sequence). The germline V and J ends were trimmed by 5 bases and 3 bases, with 10 bases remaining between them.

Sequenced material: PBMCs. The V call is TRBV7-9, the J call TRBJ1-1; weak D call: TRBD1 (5 bases). This receptor was identified in a girl in the first two years of life in good health and CMV-seronegative. The DNA of the CDR3 is TGTGCCAGCAGCCCCCGGGGGGACACTGAAGCTTTCTTT. Amino acids: CASSPRGDTEAFF.